These 5 T cell receptor beta chains were all obtained from the same sample, sequenced in a study of cytomegalovirus exposure and HLA in healthy donors. With 60 Vbeta and 13 Jbeta primers, the PCR was carried out. The table came from immunoSEQ multiplex PCR; TCRdb's copy has only in-frame clones and leaves some out. Of more than 45,000 clones in the sample, under 75% were seen once. Sequencing was carried out using PBMCs. The receptors were gathered from a man aged 25 to 45 in good health and CMV-seronegative.

This rearrangement joins TRBV21-1 to TRBJ2-3; the D segment call TRBD2 is taken from the table without a DNA check. TRBV21-1 is recorded as a pseudogene. This CDR3 is built from 17 residues. CDR3 coding DNA: TGTGCCAGCAGACAGGGACTAGCGGGAGGCCGCACAGATACGCAGTATTTT. Protein product: CASRQGLAGGRTDTQYF.

The genes are TRBV29-1 and TRBJ1-2; the D is unclear. Germline V gene data show CDR1 as SQVTM and CDR2 as ANQGSEA. V shed 5 bases and J shed 2 bases, with 12 bases lying between them. The CDR3 is 13 amino acids. CDR3 loop: CSVSLAGNYGYTF. The CDR3 DNA is TGCAGCGTTAGCCTTGCGGGCAACTATGGCTACACCTTC.

This sequence joins TRBV7-6 and TRBJ2-7; tentative D call: TRBD2 (5 bases). Trimming cost V 1 base and J 3 bases, with 16 bases left between them. This CDR3 is built from 16 residues. The V gene's germline CDR1 is SGHVS and CDR2 FNYEAQ. The CDR3 coding sequence is TGTGCCAGCAGCTTAGTCTCGGGGAACCCATACTACGAGCAGTACTTC. Residues: CASSLVSGNPYYEQYF.

V usage is TRBV5-1 and J usage is TRBJ2-7; weak D call: TRBD1 (5 bases). V shed 4 bases and J shed 2 bases, with 13 bases lying between them. Germline V lookup: CDR1 SGHRS, CDR2 YFSETQ. This CDR3 is 14 amino acids long. The CDR3 protein is CASSGWGKTYEQYF. As DNA, the CDR3 is TGCGCCAGCAGCGGTTGGGGCAAGACCTACGAGCAGTACTTC.

The chain couples TRBV4-1 to TRBJ1-3, with 8 bases identical to TRBD1. The germline CDR1 and CDR2 sequences are MGHRA and YSYEKL. V shed 5 bases and J 7 bases; nucleotides not matched to a gene: 10. The CDR3 is 15 residues long. CDR3 amino acids: CASSAGDRISNTIYF. The CDR3 DNA sequence: TGCGCCAGCAGCGCTGGGGACAGGATCTCTAACACCATATATTTT.